This T cell receptor (beta chain) is from a study of blood T cell repertoires in COVID-19. Study information: Samples representing acute and convalescent COVID-19 were sourced from the United States, Italy and Spain. In each case, the material was cDNA or gDNA derived from T cells, B-cell-depleted T cells, or PBMCs.

In the original analysis: By means of reference gene primer amplification, nucleated cell counts were estimated. TCRdb's table, derived via immunoSEQ multiplex PCR, lists solely in-frame clones and lacks some. From that table come the V and J calls and clone size; the DNA was used to work out D and trimming. Altogether about 250,000 clones are present, around four fifths being singletons, with the ten largest covering about 4.4%. Sequencing was done on a sample of peripheral blood. The receptor was derived from a woman in her sixties or seventies with acute or convalescent COVID-19.

CDR3 protein: CASSGGMNTEAFF. The CDR3 DNA is TGTGCCAGCAGCGGAGGTATGAACACTGAAGCTTTCTTT. This sequence joins TRBV6-5 and TRBJ1-1, with D unclear. Germline V gene lookup returns CDR1 MNHEY and CDR2 SVGAGI. This CDR3 has 13 amino acids. Trimming removed 6 bases at V and 0 bases at J, with 8 bases between.